This T cell receptor beta chain was captured in a study of blood T cell repertoires in COVID-19. The study recruited people aged about 18 to 95 years across more than 20 US areas. Sequenced by immunoSEQ multiplex PCR; TCRdb stores in-frame clones only, minus some. The data show roughly 420,000 clones, around nine tenths seen once. CDR3 length: 14 amino acids. CDR1 and CDR2 from the germline V gene are SNHLY and FYNNEI. Trimming removed 7 bases at V and 4 bases at J, with 16 bases between. This clonotype was obtained from a woman in her twenties or thirties with acute COVID-19. The sample comprised PBMCs or T cells enriched from blood (not recorded which). The rearrangement links TRBV2 to TRBJ1-1; D possibly corresponds to TRBD1 (6 bases). In DNA form, the CDR3 reads TGTGCCAGCACCGAGTCGAGGGGGAGCACTGAAGCTTTCTTT. Protein sequence: CASTESRGSTEAFF.